This T cell receptor (beta chain) was observed in a study of T cell clones after liver transplantation. For the study at large: Post-transplant blood was tracked for graft-donor-reactive T cell clones identified in a pre-transplant mixed lymphocyte reaction.

This CDR3 comprises 16 residues. Germline assignment: CDR1 SNHLY and CDR2 FYNNEI. The junction had 11 bases not matched to a gene; V was cut back by 5 bases and J by 6 bases. TCRdb's table, derived via immunoSEQ multiplex PCR, lists solely in-frame clones and lacks some. This table has about 20,000 clones, 78% appearing once. The receptor's source is a human patient who received a liver transplant. Some T cells may have come from the graft donor. The V call is TRBV2, the J call TRBJ2-7, with 12 bases identical to TRBD1. The sample in question was CD8+ T cells from blood, obtained more than 52 months after liver transplant. CDR3 residues: CASSYNSGTGGAEQYF. The DNA for the CDR3 is TGTGCCAGCAGTTATAATTCCGGGACAGGGGGCGCCGAGCAGTACTTC.